The rows below give T cell receptor beta chains drawn from one sample of a study of patients and donors after allogeneic stem cell transplantation. TCRdb re-analysed the RT-PCR reads in MiXCR, keeping a single row per CDR3 protein. The sample holds about a million distinct CDR3 sequences, under 20% seen once. What was sequenced was blood, either unsorted or a sorted T cell fraction (not recorded which). These TCRs come from a human donor who was either an allogeneic HSCT recipient or a stem cell or donor lymphocyte infusion donor (not recorded which). It is not recorded whose cells these are; they may come from a transplant donor. CDR3s include the opening cysteine and the closing phenylalanine or tryptophan. The D gene is left open where the match is weak. A clone size is listed for some rows: how often the clone was seen (once, few, many), or a class if it is expanded.

abundance,d_gene,v_gene,j_gene,CDR3aa,CDR3nt
.,.,TRBV19,TRBJ2-1,CATGEKTSYNEQFF,TGTGCCACCGGGGAAAAGACCTCCTACAATGAGCAGTTCTTC
.,TRBD1,TRBV30,TRBJ1-4,CAWTAGTGTEKLFF,TGTGCCTGGACCGCGGGGACAGGGACTGAAAAACTGTTTTTT
.,.,TRBV11-3,TRBJ2-1,CASSYTHNEQFF,TGTGCCAGCAGCTACACCCACAATGAGCAGTTCTTC
few,.,TRBV20-1,TRBJ1-6,CSAGRGGNNSPLHF,TGCAGTGCGGGTAGAGGGGGAAATAATTCACCCCTCCACTTT
.,.,TRBV7-9,TRBJ1-4,CASRDRGANEKLFF,TGTGCCAGCAGGGATAGGGGGGCGAATGAAAAACTGTTTTTT
.,TRBD1,TRBV7-8,TRBJ1-2,CASSPQGGSYYGYTF,TGTGCCAGCAGCCCACAGGGGGGTTCCTACTATGGCTACACCTTC
many,TRBD2,TRBV10-3,TRBJ2-3,CAILDQASGVRGDTQYF,TGTGCCATCCTTGATCAGGCTAGCGGGGTCAGGGGAGATACGCAGTATTTT
few,TRBD2,TRBV5-1,TRBJ2-7,CASSPITGTSGGEQYF,TGCGCCAGCAGCCCCATTACCGGGACTAGCGGGGGGGAGCAGTACTTC
.,.,TRBV12-3/TRBV12-4,TRBJ1-1,CASSFGVLSMNTEAFF,TGTGCCAGCAGTTTCGGGGTCTTGAGCATGAACACTGAAGCTTTCTTT
many,TRBD1,TRBV5-1,TRBJ2-7,CASSGQGNEQYF,TGCGCCAGCAGTGGACAGGGAAACGAGCAGTACTTC
once,TRBD2,TRBV20-1,TRBJ2-7,CSAEDTSDTYEQYF,TGCAGTGCCGAGGATACTAGCGATACCTACGAGCAGTACTTC
few,.,TRBV20-1,TRBJ1-2,CSATREIYGYTF,TGCAGTGCTACCAGGGAGATCTATGGCTACACCTTC
.,.,TRBV12-3/TRBV12-4,TRBJ1-2,CASSFKVGDPRRGYTF,TGTGCCAGCAGTTTCAAGGTGGGGGACCCACGGCGGGGCTACACCTTC
few,TRBD2,TRBV27,TRBJ2-1,CASSLRTSGRAYNEQFF,TGTGCCAGCAGTCTCCGGACTAGCGGGAGGGCCTACAATGAGCAGTTCTTC
.,TRBD2,TRBV7-8,TRBJ2-3,CASSLAQAGGFGDTQYF,TGTGCCAGCAGCTTAGCGCAAGCGGGGGGTTTCGGAGATACGCAGTATTTT
few,TRBD2,TRBV10-3,TRBJ2-3,CAISGLAGPLDTQYF,TGTGCCATCAGTGGACTAGCGGGACCATTGGATACGCAGTATTTT
few,.,TRBV3-1,TRBJ2-2,CASSRQEPSGTGELFF,TGTGCCAGCAGCCGGCAGGAGCCCTCGGGCACCGGGGAGCTGTTTTTT
few,.,TRBV20-1,TRBJ2-7,CSARIQGYEQCF,TGCAGTGCTAGGATTCAGGGGTACGAGCAGTGCTTC
.,TRBD2,TRBV20-1,TRBJ2-2,CSARRSQGLAAGELFF,TGCAGTGCTAGACGATCGCAAGGACTAGCGGCCGGGGAGCTGTTTTTT
.,.,TRBV4-2,TRBJ2-7,CASSQDLQSYEQYF,TGTGCCAGCAGCCAAGACTTGCAATCCTACGAGCAGTACTTC
few,TRBD1,TRBV6-5,TRBJ1-1,CASSYTQGAWTEAFF,TGTGCCAGCAGTTACACTCAGGGGGCTTGGACTGAAGCTTTCTTT
.,.,TRBV20-1,TRBJ2-7,CSARRQGRSYEQYF,TGCAGTGCTAGGAGGCAGGGCCGCTCCTACGAGCAGTACTTC
many,TRBD2,TRBV27,TRBJ2-7,CASSSGLAAYEQYF,TGTGCCAGCAGCTCGGGACTAGCGGCCTACGAGCAGTACTTC
many,.,TRBV6-5,TRBJ1-1,CASSYSFSRQGNAEAFF,TGTGCCAGCAGTTACTCGTTCAGTCGTCAGGGTAACGCTGAAGCTTTCTTT